This entry concerns a single T cell receptor beta chain. The entry originates in a study of blood T cell repertoires in COVID-19. Overall study: Researchers got acute and convalescent COVID-19 samples from the United States, Italy and Spain. From T cells, B-cell-depleted T cells, or PBMCs came the material, which was cDNA or gDNA.

TCRdb's table, derived via immunoSEQ multiplex PCR, lists solely in-frame clones and lacks some. The table lists some 400,000 clones, roughly 86% of them singletons. V lost 0 bases and J 4 bases, leaving 25 bases between the germline ends. The CDR3 sequence is 19 residues long. CDR1 is LGHNT and CDR2 is FRNRAP in the germline V gene. Patients in Seattle were enrolled during active infection, then followed longitudinally. The source is a woman in her fifties or sixties with COVID-19, enrolled during active disease. The specimen sequenced was peripheral blood. This chain joins TRBV12-5 and TRBJ2-7; D may be TRBD2 (5 bases). The CDR3, as DNA: TGTGCTAGTGGTTTGGTACTGGTGGGAGTAACCCTCTCCGAATACGAGCAGTACTTC. Protein sequence: CASGLVLVGVTLSEYEQYF. Drawing the rest from reference TRBV12-5 and TRBJ2-7, the complete variable domain is DARVTQTPRHKVTEMGQEVTMRCQPILGHNTVFWYRQTMMQGLELLAYFRNRAPLDDSGMPKDRFSAEMPDATLATLKIQPSEPRDSAVYFCASGLVLVGVTLSEYEQYFGPGTRLTVT.